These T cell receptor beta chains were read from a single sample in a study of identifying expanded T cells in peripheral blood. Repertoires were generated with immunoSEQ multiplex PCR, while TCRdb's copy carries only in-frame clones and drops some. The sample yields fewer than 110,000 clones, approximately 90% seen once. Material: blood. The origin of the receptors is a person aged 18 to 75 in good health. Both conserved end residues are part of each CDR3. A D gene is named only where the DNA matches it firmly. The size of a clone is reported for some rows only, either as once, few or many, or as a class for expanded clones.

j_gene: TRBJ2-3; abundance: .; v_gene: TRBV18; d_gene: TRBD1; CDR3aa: CASSQGQGRTDTQYF; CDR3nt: TGTGCCAGCTCACAGGGACAGGGGCGTACAGATACGCAGTATTTT
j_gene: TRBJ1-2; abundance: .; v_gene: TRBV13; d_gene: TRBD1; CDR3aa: CASSPGTGLLANYGYTF; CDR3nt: TGTGCCAGCAGCCCAGGGACAGGATTGTTAGCTAACTATGGCTACACCTTC
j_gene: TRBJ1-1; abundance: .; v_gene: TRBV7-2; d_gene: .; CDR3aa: CASSINPQGITEAFF; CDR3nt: TGTGCCAGCAGCATAAACCCCCAGGGTATCACTGAAGCTTTCTTT
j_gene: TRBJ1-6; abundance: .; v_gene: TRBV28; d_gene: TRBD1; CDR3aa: CASTAGTGDNSPLHF; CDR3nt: TGTGCCAGCACCGCCGGGACAGGGGATAATTCACCCCTCCACTTT
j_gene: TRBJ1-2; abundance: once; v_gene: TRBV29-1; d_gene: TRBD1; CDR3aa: CSVVGTGTNYGYTF; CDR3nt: TGCAGCGTTGTTGGGACAGGGACTAACTATGGCTACACCTTC
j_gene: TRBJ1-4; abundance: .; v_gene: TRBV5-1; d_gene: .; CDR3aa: CASSSRGGGEKLFF; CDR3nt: TGCGCCAGCAGTTCCCGCGGAGGTGGAGAAAAACTGTTTTTT
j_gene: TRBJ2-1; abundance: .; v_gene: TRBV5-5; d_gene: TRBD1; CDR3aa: CASSFGTGVDEQFF; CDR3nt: TGTGCCAGCAGCTTCGGGACAGGGGTCGATGAGCAGTTCTTC
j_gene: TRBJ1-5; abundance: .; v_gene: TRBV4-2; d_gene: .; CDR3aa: CASSGQPDSNQPQHF; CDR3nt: TGTGCCAGCAGTGGGCAGCCCGATAGCAATCAGCCCCAGCATTTT
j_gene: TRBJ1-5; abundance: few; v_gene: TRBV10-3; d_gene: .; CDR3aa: CAISEGQGQPQHF; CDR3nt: TGTGCCATCAGTGAAGGGCAGGGGCAGCCCCAGCATTTT
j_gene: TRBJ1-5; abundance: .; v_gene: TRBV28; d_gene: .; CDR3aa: CASSLVGQRQPQHF; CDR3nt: TGTGCCAGCAGTTTGGTCGGACAACGGCAGCCCCAGCATTTT
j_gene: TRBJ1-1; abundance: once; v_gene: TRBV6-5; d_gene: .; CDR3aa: CASSPNFGTEAFF; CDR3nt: TGTGCCAGCAGCCCCAATTTCGGTACTGAAGCTTTCTTT
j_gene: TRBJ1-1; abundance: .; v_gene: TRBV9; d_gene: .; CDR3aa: CASSVFSSGTEAFF; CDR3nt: TGTGCCAGCAGCGTATTTTCCTCGGGCACTGAAGCTTTCTTT
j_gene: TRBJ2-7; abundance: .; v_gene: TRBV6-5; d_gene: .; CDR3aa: CASSYRSSSYEQYF; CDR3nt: TGTGCCAGCAGTTACCGTTCAAGCTCCTACGAGCAGTACTTC